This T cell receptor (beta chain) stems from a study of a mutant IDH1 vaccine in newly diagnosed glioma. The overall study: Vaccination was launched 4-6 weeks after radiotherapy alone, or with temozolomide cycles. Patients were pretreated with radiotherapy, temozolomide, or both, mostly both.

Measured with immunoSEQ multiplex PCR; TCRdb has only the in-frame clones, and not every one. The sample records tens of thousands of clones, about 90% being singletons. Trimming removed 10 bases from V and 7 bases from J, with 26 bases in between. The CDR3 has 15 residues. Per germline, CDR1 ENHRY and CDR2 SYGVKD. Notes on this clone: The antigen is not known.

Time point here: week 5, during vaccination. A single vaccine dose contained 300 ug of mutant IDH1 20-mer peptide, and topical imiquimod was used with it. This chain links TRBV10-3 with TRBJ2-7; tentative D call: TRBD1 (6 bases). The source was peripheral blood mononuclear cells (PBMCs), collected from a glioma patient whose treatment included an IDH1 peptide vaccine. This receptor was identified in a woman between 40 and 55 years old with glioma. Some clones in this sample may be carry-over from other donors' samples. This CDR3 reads CATLSKKDRRQEQYF. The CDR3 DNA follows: TGTGCCACGTTATCAAAAAAGGACAGACGACAAGAGCAGTACTTC.